This TCR beta chain originates from a study of T cells in localized non-small cell lung cancer. Study findings and constraints: Across samples, adjacent lung featured a median roughly 50 of the top 100 tumor clones.

Regarding this clone: Its antigen remains unidentified.

The CDR3 loop spans 15 amino acids. CDR1 and CDR2 (germline): LNHNV, YYDKDF (reference sequence). J lost 4 bases, V lost 3 bases, and 8 bases had no gene match. TCRdb keeps only in-frame clones here, not all; method: immunoSEQ multiplex PCR. Of approximately 37,000 clones detected, 70% to 90% appear once; the ten largest clones hold approximately 3.6%. The chain joins TRBV15 to TRBJ1-1, with 7 positions matching TRBD1. Sequencing used peripheral blood, obtained before any cancer treatment. This TCR derives from a man aged 18 to 50 with stage I lung adenocarcinoma. The CDR3 sequence is CATSSLMTGRTEAFF. In DNA, the CDR3 is TGTGCCACCAGCAGTTTGATGACAGGGCGCACTGAAGCTTTCTTT.